Listed here is a single TCR beta chain. This clone was found a few times. Its antigen is unknown. Per-base quality was not reported, and no clone a single base away is much larger than it. The entry originates in a study of beta chain features in type 1 diabetes (dated by TCRdb to the late 2010s). Background on the whole study: Patients and healthy donors did not differ in mean age, gender distribution, total cell number or subset yield. Regulatory and stem cell-like memory subsets were isolated from only 8 patients and roughly eight healthy donors, whereas naive and central memory subsets came from all 28 donors. Across all samples, approximately 100 million sorted cells were examined, and cell number per subset correlated strongly with RNA yield. In the study, recently diagnosed type 1 diabetes patients and matched healthy donors were compared on the TCRB repertoires of their sorted circulating CD4+ T cell subsets. General findings and caveats noted by the study authors: PCR may preferentially amplify shorter templates, but because patient and control samples were amplified and corrected together, any resulting skew would affect both groups equally. In all four CD4+ subsets, TCRB CDR3 length was moderately but significantly shorter in type 1 diabetes patients. The naive, central memory and regulatory TCRB repertoires appeared to resemble one another more closely among patients than among healthy donors. Because cDNA was sequenced instead of genomic DNA, highly expressing activated cells could be over-represented, though the groups showed no difference in activation or CD3 levels. Fewer insertions and more nucleotide deletions at VDJ recombination sites were observed in patients with type 1 diabetes, implying thymic rearrangement abnormalities. HLA sub-analyses involved small numbers of individuals, so any influence of HLA type on TCRB rearrangement remained unresolved.

V and J lose 4 bases and 1 base, and a span of 10 bases separates them. The CDR3 numbers 14 residues from cysteine through phenylalanine. The kept DNA is CDR3 alone, 42 bases in frame from the first base. For CDR1 and CDR2, the germline V gene (reference sequence) lists LNHDA and SQIVND. From each donor, a single peripheral blood sample of approximately 110 mL on average was drawn into heparinised tubes. Using a panel that included CD45RO, CCR7, CD25, CD127, CD95 and CD27, naive, central memory, regulatory and stem cell-like memory CD4+ T cells were sorted on a BD FACSAria II. A purity above 95% was achieved for all sorted populations. PBMCs were isolated immediately by Lymphoprep density gradient centrifugation and stained directly without culture. So that batch effects would be minimized, each experiment stained and sorted samples in pairs, pairing one healthy donor with one patient. The entire isolated RNA was reverse transcribed using the High Capacity cDNA Reverse Transcription Kit, and thus expressed TCRB transcripts were sequenced. Naive, central memory and regulatory T cell samples underwent deep immunoSEQ sequencing, averaging approximately 3.5 million total reads per sample. Sorted cells were lysed in RLT buffer and RNA was extracted with DNase-treated RNeasy Micro or Mini kits, depending on cell number. To prevent cross-contamination, each cell subset was processed individually, whereas patient and healthy donor samples were processed jointly. The immunoSEQ multiplex PCR was used to amplify TCRB sequences from cDNA, generating 87-bp fragments that spanned the CDR3 region. Sequencing of the amplicons was done on the Illumina HiSeq platform. The study's own analysis went as follows. Synthetic template baselines were used to correct PCR bias computationally, reads within Hamming distance 2 were collapsed, and singletons that could not be merged were discarded. Reads were aligned against IMGT so that V, D and J genes, CDR3 length and insertions or deletions at six rearrangement sites could be assigned. Within each subset, clonotype counts were normalized to the number of sorted cells before true diversity and Gini coefficients were calculated with the tcR R package. The overlap coefficient, calculated on TCRB nucleotide sequences, was used to quantify repertoire sharing. Out-of-frame TCRB sequences from naive cells were analyzed as a proxy for the pre-selection repertoire. The table was pulled from immuneACCESS by TCRdb, which kept in-frame rearrangements only. Such tables lose some clones; where checked, under half of the loss comes from unresolved V genes, and the rest has no known cause. Clone size and the V and J calls come from that table; the DNA yielded D and trimming. For this sample there are 900,000 or so clones; about a sixth appear just once. The top ten clonotypes cover 0.023% of the sample.

The receptor chain draws on TRBV19 and TRBJ1-1; no D gene call is confident. The TCR comes from a woman aged 18-29 years in good health. Sequences were obtained from naive CD4+ T cells from blood. The cell subset or site label here, explained by the study, means: true naive CD4+ T cells. This receptor carries the CDR3 CASSTEVSNTEAFF. The DNA reads as follows: TGTGCCAGTAGTACTGAAGTTTCGAACACTGAAGCTTTCTTT.